This is a list of T cell receptor beta chains from one sample in a study of T cells in localized non-small cell lung cancer. The protocol was immunoSEQ multiplex PCR, while the TCRdb copy is restricted to in-frame clones and leaves out a portion. Of about 23,000 clones in the sample, about 87% are singletons; the top ten hold around 9.9%. Source: peripheral blood mononuclear cells, taken before any cancer treatment. The receptors come from a woman aged 40-70 years with stage III lung adenocarcinoma. CDR3s include the opening cysteine and the closing phenylalanine or tryptophan. The order of the fields is V gene, J gene, clone size, D gene, CDR3 protein, CDR3 DNA. A D gene is named only where the DNA matches it firmly. The listing skips clone size in some rows; elsewhere it reads once, few, many or a size class.

V gene: TRBV30
J gene: TRBJ1-1
clone size: few
D gene: NA
CDR3 protein: CAWSGRAEAFF
CDR3 DNA: TGTGCCTGGAGTGGCAGGGCTGAAGCTTTCTTT

V gene: TRBV29-1
J gene: TRBJ1-5
clone size: NA
D gene: TRBD1
CDR3 protein: CSVGGQGGQPQHF
CDR3 DNA: TGCAGCGTTGGGGGACAGGGAGGTCAGCCCCAGCATTTT

V gene: TRBV29-1
J gene: TRBJ1-1
clone size: NA
D gene: NA
CDR3 protein: CSVEEVGGGHTEAFF
CDR3 DNA: TGCAGCGTTGAAGAAGTGGGGGGAGGGCACACTGAAGCTTTCTTT

V gene: TRBV29-1
J gene: TRBJ2-5
clone size: NA
D gene: NA
CDR3 protein: CSVAVIGETQYF
CDR3 DNA: TGCAGCGTTGCTGTTATCGGAGAGACCCAGTACTTC

V gene: TRBV5-4
J gene: TRBJ1-1
clone size: once
D gene: NA
CDR3 protein: CASSSRAMNTEAFF
CDR3 DNA: TGTGCCAGCAGCTCCAGGGCTATGAACACTGAAGCTTTCTTT

V gene: TRBV4-3
J gene: TRBJ1-2
clone size: NA
D gene: TRBD1
CDR3 protein: CASSQGGGNYGYTF
CDR3 DNA: TGCGCCAGCAGCCAAGGAGGGGGCAACTATGGCTACACCTTC

V gene: TRBV14
J gene: TRBJ1-1
clone size: NA
D gene: NA
CDR3 protein: CASSQAGLNTEAFF
CDR3 DNA: TGTGCCAGCAGCCAAGCGGGGCTGAACACTGAAGCTTTCTTT

V gene: TRBV4-1
J gene: TRBJ2-7
clone size: NA
D gene: NA
CDR3 protein: CASSMAGTPYEQYF
CDR3 DNA: TGCGCCAGCAGCATGGCCGGGACGCCCTACGAGCAGTACTTC

V gene: TRBV25-1
J gene: TRBJ2-3
clone size: NA
D gene: NA
CDR3 protein: CASSEWAGGTDTQYF
CDR3 DNA: TGTGCCAGCAGTGAATGGGCAGGGGGCACAGATACGCAGTATTTT

V gene: TRBV7-9
J gene: TRBJ2-7
clone size: NA
D gene: NA
CDR3 protein: CASSLEIYEQYF
CDR3 DNA: TGTGCCAGCAGCTTAGAAATCTACGAGCAGTACTTC

V gene: TRBV30
J gene: TRBJ1-5
clone size: NA
D gene: NA
CDR3 protein: CAWTPHGPLNQPQHF
CDR3 DNA: TGTGCCTGGACCCCCCACGGGCCCCTCAATCAGCCCCAGCATTTT

V gene: TRBV18
J gene: TRBJ2-2
clone size: NA
D gene: NA
CDR3 protein: CASSPPAGTPATGELFF
CDR3 DNA: TGTGCCAGCTCACCACCGGCCGGGACACCTGCCACCGGGGAGCTGTTTTTT

V gene: TRBV5-1
J gene: TRBJ2-5
clone size: NA
D gene: NA
CDR3 protein: CASSLGFETQYF
CDR3 DNA: TGCGCCAGCAGCTTGGGGTTCGAGACCCAGTACTTC

V gene: TRBV10-3
J gene: TRBJ2-1
clone size: NA
D gene: TRBD2
CDR3 protein: CAIKTAGESSYNEQFF
CDR3 DNA: TGTGCCATCAAGACAGCGGGGGAAAGCTCCTACAATGAGCAGTTCTTC

V gene: TRBV4-3
J gene: TRBJ2-1
clone size: NA
D gene: NA
CDR3 protein: CASSPSPTDLQFF
CDR3 DNA: TGCGCCAGCAGCCCCTCTCCTACTGACTTGCAGTTCTTC

V gene: TRBV9
J gene: TRBJ2-1
clone size: NA
D gene: TRBD2
CDR3 protein: CASSGRTSGSIADEQFF
CDR3 DNA: TGTGCCAGCAGCGGAAGGACTAGCGGGAGTATCGCCGATGAGCAGTTCTTC

V gene: TRBV7-8
J gene: TRBJ2-1
clone size: NA
D gene: NA
CDR3 protein: CASRGQKGYNEQFF
CDR3 DNA: TGTGCCAGCAGAGGTCAGAAGGGCTACAATGAGCAGTTCTTC

V gene: TRBV11-3
J gene: TRBJ2-7
clone size: NA
D gene: NA
CDR3 protein: CASSFGGRTYEQYF
CDR3 DNA: TGTGCCAGCAGCTTTGGGGGTCGAACCTACGAGCAGTACTTC

V gene: TRBV6-5
J gene: TRBJ2-3
clone size: NA
D gene: TRBD2
CDR3 protein: CASSYSGGRGSDTQYF
CDR3 DNA: TGTGCCAGCAGTTACTCGGGCGGGAGGGGTTCAGATACGCAGTATTTT

V gene: TRBV30
J gene: TRBJ1-3
clone size: once
D gene: NA
CDR3 protein: CAWRDSGNTIYF
CDR3 DNA: TGCGCCTGGAGGGACTCTGGAAACACCATATATTTT

V gene: TRBV7-2
J gene: TRBJ2-7
clone size: NA
D gene: TRBD2
CDR3 protein: CASSLAGLQLEQYF
CDR3 DNA: TGTGCCAGCAGCCTAGCGGGACTCCAATTAGAGCAGTACTTC

V gene: TRBV19
J gene: TRBJ2-1
clone size: NA
D gene: TRBD1
CDR3 protein: CASTGTAFVYNEQFF
CDR3 DNA: TGTGCCAGCACCGGGACAGCTTTCGTCTACAATGAGCAGTTCTTC

V gene: TRBV29-1
J gene: TRBJ1-1
clone size: NA
D gene: NA
CDR3 protein: CSARVRGTEAFF
CDR3 DNA: TGCAGCGCCAGGGTGAGGGGCACTGAAGCTTTCTTT

V gene: TRBV6-1
J gene: TRBJ1-5
clone size: NA
D gene: NA
CDR3 protein: CATTSASSNQPQHF
CDR3 DNA: TGTGCCACCACCTCCGCCAGTAGCAATCAGCCCCAGCATTTT

V gene: TRBV5-4
J gene: TRBJ2-7
clone size: NA
D gene: NA
CDR3 protein: CASSPESTLPWEQYF
CDR3 DNA: TGTGCCAGCAGCCCCGAAAGTACCCTGCCTTGGGAGCAGTACTTC

V gene: TRBV5-1
J gene: TRBJ2-7
clone size: NA
D gene: TRBD1
CDR3 protein: CASRSLTGSSEQYF
CDR3 DNA: TGCGCCAGCCGATCGCTGACAGGGTCATCCGAGCAGTACTTC

V gene: TRBV6-1
J gene: TRBJ1-5
clone size: NA
D gene: NA
CDR3 protein: CASMRGWGEPQHF
CDR3 DNA: TGTGCCAGCATGAGGGGATGGGGCGAGCCCCAGCATTTT

V gene: TRBV19
J gene: TRBJ2-2
clone size: NA
D gene: NA
CDR3 protein: CASSPGWQHTGELFF
CDR3 DNA: TGTGCCAGTAGCCCCGGTTGGCAACACACCGGGGAGCTGTTTTTT

V gene: TRBV7-9
J gene: TRBJ2-7
clone size: few
D gene: TRBD1
CDR3 protein: CASTPDGAGGEQYF
CDR3 DNA: TGTGCCAGCACCCCAGACGGGGCAGGGGGCGAGCAGTACTTC

V gene: TRBV7-9
J gene: TRBJ2-1
clone size: NA
D gene: TRBD2
CDR3 protein: CASSRTEASGGYNEQFF
CDR3 DNA: TGTGCCAGCAGCCGAACCGAAGCTAGCGGGGGTTACAATGAGCAGTTCTTC

V gene: TRBV4-1
J gene: TRBJ2-3
clone size: NA
D gene: NA
CDR3 protein: CASSQVSAADTQYF
CDR3 DNA: TGCGCCAGCAGCCAAGTATCAGCGGCAGATACGCAGTATTTT

V gene: TRBV6-5
J gene: TRBJ1-2
clone size: NA
D gene: NA
CDR3 protein: CASTPAGVYGYTF
CDR3 DNA: TGTGCCAGCACCCCGGCGGGCGTCTATGGCTACACCTTC

V gene: TRBV30
J gene: TRBJ1-2
clone size: NA
D gene: NA
CDR3 protein: CYPGDYGYTF
CDR3 DNA: TGTTATCCAGGGGACTATGGCTACACCTTC

V gene: TRBV4-2
J gene: TRBJ1-2
clone size: medium-sized
D gene: NA
CDR3 protein: CASSQDAEGLYGYTF
CDR3 DNA: TGTGCCAGCAGCCAAGATGCCGAAGGACTCTATGGCTACACCTTC

V gene: TRBV5-1
J gene: TRBJ1-1
clone size: NA
D gene: NA
CDR3 protein: CASSLTSVNTEAFF
CDR3 DNA: TGCGCCAGCAGCTTGACATCAGTCAACACTGAAGCTTTCTTT

V gene: TRBV7-9
J gene: TRBJ1-4
clone size: NA
D gene: NA
CDR3 protein: CASSLGRAATNEKLFF
CDR3 DNA: TGTGCCAGCAGCTTAGGGCGGGCAGCAACTAATGAAAAACTGTTTTTT

V gene: TRBV4-2
J gene: TRBJ2-7
clone size: NA
D gene: TRBD2
CDR3 protein: CASSQEIAGGPGEQYF
CDR3 DNA: TGTGCCAGCAGCCAAGAGATAGCGGGAGGGCCCGGCGAGCAGTACTTC

V gene: TRBV2
J gene: TRBJ2-5
clone size: NA
D gene: NA
CDR3 protein: CASCPEGGLETQYF
CDR3 DNA: TGTGCCAGCTGCCCCGAGGGGGGCTTGGAGACCCAGTACTTC

V gene: TRBV7-2
J gene: TRBJ1-6
clone size: NA
D gene: NA
CDR3 protein: CASSSIGYNSPLHF
CDR3 DNA: TGTGCCAGCAGCTCGATTGGGTATAATTCACCCCTCCACTTT

V gene: TRBV2
J gene: TRBJ1-6
clone size: NA
D gene: TRBD1
CDR3 protein: CASSGAGGNSPLHF
CDR3 DNA: TGTGCCAGCAGTGGGGCAGGGGGTAATTCACCCCTCCACTTT

V gene: TRBV2
J gene: TRBJ2-3
clone size: once
D gene: TRBD2
CDR3 protein: CASRQTSWDTDTQYF
CDR3 DNA: TGTGCCAGCAGACAGACTAGCTGGGACACAGATACGCAGTATTTT

V gene: TRBV30
J gene: TRBJ2-7
clone size: once
D gene: TRBD1
CDR3 protein: CAWRGQGISYEQYF
CDR3 DNA: TGTGCCTGGAGGGGACAGGGGATCTCCTACGAGCAGTACTTC

V gene: TRBV7-9
J gene: TRBJ1-6
clone size: few
D gene: NA
CDR3 protein: CASRVDSPLHF
CDR3 DNA: TGTGCCAGCAGGGTCGATTCACCCCTCCACTTT